The source of this T cell receptor beta chain is a study of beta chain features in type 1 diabetes (dated by TCRdb to between 2018 and 2020). For context, the study as a whole: Mean age, gender distribution, total cell number and subset yield were not different between patients and healthy donors. A total of around 110,000,000 sorted cells were examined across all samples, and RNA yield correlated strongly with the number of cells per subset. The study compared TCRB repertoires of sorted circulating CD4+ T cell subsets between recently diagnosed type 1 diabetes patients and matched healthy donors. Naive and central memory subsets were obtained from all 30 or so donors, but regulatory and stem cell-like memory subsets were isolated from only 8 patients and roughly 8 healthy donors. General conclusions and limits of the study: Because the HLA sub-analyses included only small numbers of individuals, any influence of HLA type on TCRB rearrangement was left unresolved. Sequencing cDNA rather than genomic DNA could over-represent highly expressing activated cells, although activation and CD3 levels did not differ between groups. The naive, central memory and regulatory TCRB repertoires appeared to resemble one another more closely among patients than among healthy donors. PCR might favor shorter templates, but patient and control samples were amplified and corrected together, so any skew would affect both groups equally. In all four CD4+ subsets, TCRB CDR3 length was moderately but significantly shorter in type 1 diabetes patients. At VDJ recombination sites, type 1 diabetes patients had fewer insertions and more deleted nucleotides, which implies abnormalities in thymic rearrangement.

The CDR3, from cysteine to phenylalanine, totals 14 residues. The sequence is cut down to CDR3 DNA, 42 bases in frame from base 1. Clipping removes 6 bases from V and 8 bases from J, with 7 as the unmatched junction base count. Via the germline V gene, CDR1 is SGHTA and CDR2 FQGNSA. This clone was counted ten times or more. The antigen it binds to is not known. The record has no base qualities; no much larger clone is one base away. A single peripheral blood draw of about 116 mL on average was collected from each donor into heparinised tubes. A BD FACSAria II and a panel including CD45RO, CCR7, CD25, CD127, CD95 and CD27 were used to sort naive, central memory, regulatory and stem cell-like memory CD4+ T cells. Purity was above 95% for every sorted population. PBMCs were separated immediately by Lymphoprep density gradient centrifugation and were stained directly, without being cultured. So that batch effects would be minimized, each experiment stained and sorted samples in pairs, pairing one healthy donor with one patient.

The entire isolated RNA was reverse transcribed using the High Capacity cDNA Reverse Transcription Kit, and thus expressed TCRB transcripts were sequenced. Naive, central memory and regulatory T cell samples underwent deep immunoSEQ sequencing, averaging about 3.57 million total reads per sample. Sorted cells were lysed in RLT buffer, and RNA was extracted using DNase-treated RNeasy Micro or Mini kits according to cell number. Each cell subset was processed on its own to prevent cross-contamination, while patient and healthy donor samples were processed together. The immunoSEQ multiplex PCR was used to amplify TCRB sequences from cDNA, generating 87-bp fragments that spanned the CDR3 region. Sequencing of the amplicons was done on the Illumina HiSeq platform. The authors' pipeline ran thus. Synthetic template baselines were used to correct PCR bias computationally, reads within Hamming distance 2 were collapsed together, and singletons that could not be merged were discarded. By aligning reads against IMGT, V, D and J genes, CDR3 length, and insertions or deletions at six rearrangement sites were assigned. Within each subset, clonotype counts were normalized to the number of sorted cells before true diversity and Gini coefficients were calculated with the tcR R package. Repertoire sharing was quantified using the overlap coefficient calculated on TCRB nucleotide sequences. Out-of-frame TCRB sequences from naive cells were analyzed as a proxy for the pre-selection repertoire. Drawn from immuneACCESS, this table holds only the in-frame rearrangements with V and J called that TCRdb kept. Clones are partly lost; checked studies trace under half to an unresolved V gene and leave the rest unexplained. The V and J calls and clone size are taken from that table; D and trimming were inferred from the DNA. Recorded for this sample are under 850,000 clones; roughly 13% of them occurred a single time. The biggest ten clones account for approximately 0.02% of the sample.

This chain joins TRBV7-2 to TRBJ2-1, with 10 middle bases fitting TRBD2. The specimen sequenced was naive CD4+ T cells from blood. The cell subset or site label here, explained by the study, means: true naive CD4+ T cells. This TCR derives from a man aged 18-30 years with type 1 diabetes. The sequenced DNA is TGTGCCAGCAGAGGACTAGCGGACGATGATGAGCAGTTCTTC. It translates to CASRGLADDDEQFF.